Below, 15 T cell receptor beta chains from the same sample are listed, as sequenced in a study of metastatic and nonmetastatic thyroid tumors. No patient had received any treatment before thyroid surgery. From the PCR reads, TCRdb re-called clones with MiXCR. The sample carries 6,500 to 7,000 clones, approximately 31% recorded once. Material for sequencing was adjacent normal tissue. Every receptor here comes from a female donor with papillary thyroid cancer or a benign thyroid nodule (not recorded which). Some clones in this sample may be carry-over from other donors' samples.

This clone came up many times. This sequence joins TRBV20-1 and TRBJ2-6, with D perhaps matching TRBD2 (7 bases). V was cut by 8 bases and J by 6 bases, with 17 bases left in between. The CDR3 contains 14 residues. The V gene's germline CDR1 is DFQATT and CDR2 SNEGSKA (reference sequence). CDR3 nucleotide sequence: TGCAGTTTAGGCGGGGCGGGGGCGGCCAACGTCCTGACTTTC. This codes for CSLGGAGAANVLTF.

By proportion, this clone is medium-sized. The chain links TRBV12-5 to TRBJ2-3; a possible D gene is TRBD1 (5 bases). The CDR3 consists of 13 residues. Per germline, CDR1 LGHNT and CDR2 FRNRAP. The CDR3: CAWGPPTTDTQYF. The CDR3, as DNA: TGTGCCTGGGGCCCACCAACGACAGATACGCAGTATTTT.

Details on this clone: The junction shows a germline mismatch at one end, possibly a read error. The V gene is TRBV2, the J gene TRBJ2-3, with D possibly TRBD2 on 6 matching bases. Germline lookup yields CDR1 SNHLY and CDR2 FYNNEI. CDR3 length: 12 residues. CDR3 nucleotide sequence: TGTGCCAGCATCTCAGGGACTGATACGCTGTATTTT. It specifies CASISGTDTLYF. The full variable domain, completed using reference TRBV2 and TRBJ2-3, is EPEVTQTPSHQVTQMGQEVILRCVPISNHLYFYWYRQILGQKVEFLVSFYNNEISEKSEIFDDQFSVERPDGSNFTLKIRSTKLEDSAMYFCASISGTDTLYFGPGTRLTVL.

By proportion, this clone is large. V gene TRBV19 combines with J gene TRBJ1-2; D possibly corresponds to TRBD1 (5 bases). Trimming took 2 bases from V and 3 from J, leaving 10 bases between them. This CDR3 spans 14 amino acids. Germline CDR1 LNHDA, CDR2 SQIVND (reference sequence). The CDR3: CASSIQGSDYGYTF. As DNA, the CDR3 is TGTGCCAGTAGTATACAGGGATCGGACTATGGCTACACCTTC.

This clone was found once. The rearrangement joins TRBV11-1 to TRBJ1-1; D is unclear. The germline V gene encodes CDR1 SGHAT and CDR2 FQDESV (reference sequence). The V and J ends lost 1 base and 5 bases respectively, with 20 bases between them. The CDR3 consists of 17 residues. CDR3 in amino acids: CASSLGLYGEGRTEAFF. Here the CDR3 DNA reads TGTGCCAGCAGCTTAGGGTTATACGGGGAAGGGCGAACTGAAGCTTTCTTT.

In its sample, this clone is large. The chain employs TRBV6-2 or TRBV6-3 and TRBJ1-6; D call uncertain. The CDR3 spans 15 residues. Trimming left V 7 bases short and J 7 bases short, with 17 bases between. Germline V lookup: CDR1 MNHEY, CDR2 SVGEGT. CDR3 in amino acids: CASTSGTPANSPLHF. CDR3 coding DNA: TGTGCCAGCACCTCAGGAACCCCGGCCAATTCACCCCTCCACTTT.

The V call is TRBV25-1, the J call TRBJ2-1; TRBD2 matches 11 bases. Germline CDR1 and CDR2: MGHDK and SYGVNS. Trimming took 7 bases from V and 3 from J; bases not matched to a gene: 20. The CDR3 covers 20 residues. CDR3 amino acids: CASTSSRHGTSGGIYNEQFF. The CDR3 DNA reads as TGTGCCAGCACAAGCAGTCGCCACGGGACTAGCGGAGGCATCTACAATGAGCAGTTCTTC.

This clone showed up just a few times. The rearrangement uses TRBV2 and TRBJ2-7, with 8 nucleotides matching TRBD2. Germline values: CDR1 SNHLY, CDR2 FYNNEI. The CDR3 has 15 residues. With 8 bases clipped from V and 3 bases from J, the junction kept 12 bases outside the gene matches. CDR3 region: CASARTSSEIYEQYF. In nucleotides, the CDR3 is TGTGCCAGCGCTAGGACTAGCAGTGAGATCTACGAGCAGTACTTC.

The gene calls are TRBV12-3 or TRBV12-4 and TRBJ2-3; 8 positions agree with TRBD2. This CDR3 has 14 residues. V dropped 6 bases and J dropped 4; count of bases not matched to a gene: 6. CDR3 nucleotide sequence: TGTGCCAGCAGCTGGGCGGGAGGATCAGATACGCAGTATTTT. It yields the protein CASSWAGGSDTQYF.

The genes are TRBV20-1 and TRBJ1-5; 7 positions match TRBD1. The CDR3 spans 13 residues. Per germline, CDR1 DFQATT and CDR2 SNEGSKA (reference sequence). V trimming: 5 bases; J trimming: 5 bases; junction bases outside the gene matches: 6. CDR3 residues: CSALTGAHQPQHF. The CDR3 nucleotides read TGCAGTGCTTTAACAGGGGCCCATCAGCCCCAGCATTTT.

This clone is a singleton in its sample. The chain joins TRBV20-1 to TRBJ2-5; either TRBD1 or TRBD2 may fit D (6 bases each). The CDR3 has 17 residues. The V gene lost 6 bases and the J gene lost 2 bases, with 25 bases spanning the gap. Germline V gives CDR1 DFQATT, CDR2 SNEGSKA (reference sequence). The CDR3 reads CSASSLGTGGKQETQYF. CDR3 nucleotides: TGCAGTGCCAGCAGCCTGGGGACCGGGGGCAAACAAGAGACCCAGTACTTC.

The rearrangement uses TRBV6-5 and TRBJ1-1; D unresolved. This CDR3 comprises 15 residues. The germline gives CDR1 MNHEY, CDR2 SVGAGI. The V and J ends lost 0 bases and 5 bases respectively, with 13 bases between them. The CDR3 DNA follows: TGTGCCAGCAGTTACTCCTGGACTTCATGGACTGAAGCTTTCTTT. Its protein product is CASSYSWTSWTEAFF.

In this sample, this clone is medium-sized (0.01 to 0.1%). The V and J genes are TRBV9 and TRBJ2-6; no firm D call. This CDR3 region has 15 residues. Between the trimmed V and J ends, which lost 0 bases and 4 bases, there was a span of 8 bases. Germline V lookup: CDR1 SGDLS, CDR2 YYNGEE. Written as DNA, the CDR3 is TGTGCCAGCAGCGTAGCTCCCCTCGGGGCCAACGTCCTGACTTTC. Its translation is CASSVAPLGANVLTF. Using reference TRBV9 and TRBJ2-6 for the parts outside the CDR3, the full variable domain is DSGVTQTPKHLITATGQRVTLRCSPRSGDLSVYWYQQSLDQGLQFLIQYYNGEERAKGNILERFSAQQFPDLHSELNLSSLELGDSALYFCASSVAPLGANVLTFGAGSRLTVL.

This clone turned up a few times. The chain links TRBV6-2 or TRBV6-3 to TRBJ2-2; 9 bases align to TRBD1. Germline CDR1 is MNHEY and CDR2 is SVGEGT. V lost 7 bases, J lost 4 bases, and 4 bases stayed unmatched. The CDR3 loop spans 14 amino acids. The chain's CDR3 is CASKLDRGTGELFF. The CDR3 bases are TGTGCCAGCAAGTTGGACAGGGGCACCGGGGAGCTGTTTTTT.

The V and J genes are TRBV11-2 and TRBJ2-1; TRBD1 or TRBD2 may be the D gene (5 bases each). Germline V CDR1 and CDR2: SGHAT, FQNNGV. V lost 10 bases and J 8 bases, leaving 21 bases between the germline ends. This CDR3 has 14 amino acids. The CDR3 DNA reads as TGTGCCACCGGGGCCAAAGACGACTTGGATGAGCAGTTCTTC. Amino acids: CATGAKDDLDEQFF.